The rows below give T cell receptor beta chains drawn from one sample of a study of cytomegalovirus exposure and HLA in healthy donors. Method: immunoSEQ multiplex PCR; TCRdb's copy keeps in-frame clones and lacks some. The sample lists around 170,000 clones, approximately 80% occurring once. The specimen sequenced was PBMCs. These receptors came from a woman between 45 and 65 years old in good health and CMV-seropositive. The CDR3 runs from the conserved cysteine through the conserved F or W. The D gene is left open where the match is weak. Size tells how often a clone was seen (once, few, many) or the class of an expanded clone, and some rows leave it out.

TRBJ2-7 | TRBD2 | TRBV19 | - | CASSSAGGYEQYF | TGTGCCAGTAGTAGCGCGGGGGGCTACGAGCAGTACTTC
TRBJ2-7 | TRBD2 | TRBV7-2 | - | CASSLSGGIIDEQYF | TGTGCCAGCAGCTTAAGCGGGGGGATTATCGACGAGCAGTACTTC
TRBJ1-1 | TRBD1 | TRBV18 | - | CASSPGQDTEAFF | TGTGCCAGCTCACCCGGACAGGACACTGAAGCTTTCTTT
TRBJ1-6 | - | TRBV7-9 | - | CASSSDRNFGSPLHF | TGTGCCAGCAGCTCCGACAGGAATTTTGGTTCACCCCTCCACTTT
TRBJ2-3 | TRBD2 | TRBV5-1 | - | CASSLGWLAGTDTQYF | TGCGCCAGCAGCCTTGGGTGGCTAGCGGGGACAGATACGCAGTATTTT
TRBJ2-7 | - | TRBV11-1 | - | CASSLGLASSYEQYF | TGTGCCAGCAGCTTAGGTCTAGCCTCTTCCTACGAGCAGTACTTC
TRBJ1-5 | TRBD1 | TRBV6-5 | few | CASSYDRDQPQHF | TGTGCCAGCAGCTACGACAGGGATCAGCCCCAGCATTTT
TRBJ1-1 | TRBD1 | TRBV28 | - | CASSAGQRYTEAFF | TGTGCCAGCAGTGCGGGACAGCGCTACACTGAAGCTTTCTTT
TRBJ2-1 | TRBD1 | TRBV18 | - | CASSPQEQGARRNNEQFF | TGTGCCAGCTCACCACAGGAACAGGGGGCAAGGAGGAACAATGAGCAGTTCTTC
TRBJ1-1 | - | TRBV9 | - | CASSPWTANTEAFF | TGTGCCAGCAGCCCCTGGACAGCGAACACTGAAGCTTTCTTT
TRBJ2-5 | - | TRBV7-9 | - | CASSLDQGEREYF | TGTGCCAGCAGCTTAGATCAGGGTGAACGGGAGTACTTC
TRBJ1-3 | TRBD1 | TRBV25-1 | - | CASRGDRAGNTIYF | TGTGCCAGCAGAGGCGACAGGGCCGGAAACACCATATATTTT
TRBJ1-4 | - | TRBV19 | - | CASSILEKLFF | TGTGCCAGTAGTATTTTAGAAAAACTGTTTTTT
TRBJ2-2 | - | TRBV29-1 | - | CSVEGTGELFF | TGCAGCGTGGAGGGAACCGGGGAGCTGTTTTTT
TRBJ2-1 | TRBD2 | TRBV7-2 | few | CASSSFHSGGTYNEQFF | TGTGCCAGCAGCTCCTTCCATAGCGGGGGGACCTACAATGAGCAGTTCTTC
TRBJ2-5 | TRBD2 | TRBV27 | - | CASSRASGYQETQYF | TGTGCCAGCAGTCGGGCTAGCGGGTACCAAGAGACCCAGTACTTC
TRBJ2-7 | TRBD1 | TRBV19 | - | CASSIEGGRPYEQYF | TGTGCCAGTAGTATAGAAGGGGGCAGGCCCTACGAGCAGTACTTC
TRBJ2-2 | TRBD2 | TRBV4-1 | - | CASSPYPERGGFDGELFF | TGCGCCAGCAGCCCATACCCCGAGCGGGGGGGGTTTGACGGGGAGCTGTTTTTT
TRBJ2-3 | TRBD2 | TRBV29-1 | once | CSVGGLAGRSDTQYF | TGCAGCGTGGGTGGACTAGCGGGACGGTCAGATACGCAGTATTTT
TRBJ1-2 | - | TRBV4-1 | - | CASSQDTGNYGYTF | TGCGCCAGCAGCCAAGATACGGGAAACTATGGCTACACCTTC
TRBJ2-2 | - | TRBV5-1 | - | CASSLAWTGAGELFF | TGCGCCAGCAGCCTCGCCTGGACGGGGGCCGGGGAGCTGTTTTTT
TRBJ2-2 | - | TRBV11-1 | - | CASSFDVGENTGELFF | TGTGCCAGCAGCTTTGATGTCGGGGAAAACACCGGGGAGCTGTTTTTT
TRBJ1-1 | - | TRBV7-8 | - | CASSYKNTEAFF | TGTGCCAGCAGCTACAAGAACACTGAAGCTTTCTTT
TRBJ2-3 | TRBD2 | TRBV19 | few | CASTPAGGPDTQYF | TGTGCCAGTACTCCAGCGGGGGGCCCAGATACGCAGTATTTT
TRBJ2-7 | TRBD2 | TRBV6-4 | - | CASSNGLASYEQYF | TGTGCCAGCAGTAACGGACTAGCGTCTTACGAGCAGTACTTC
TRBJ2-1 | TRBD2 | TRBV5-6 | - | CASSYLAGDHNEQFF | TGTGCCAGCAGCTACCTAGCGGGGGACCACAATGAGCAGTTCTTC
TRBJ2-5 | TRBD2 | TRBV7-2 | - | CASSIAGGSETQYF | TGTGCCAGCAGTATAGCGGGGGGTAGTGAGACCCAGTACTTC
TRBJ2-1 | TRBD2 | TRBV4-2 | - | CASSQGTSGGSYNEQFF | TGTGCCAGCAGCCAAGGGACTAGCGGGGGCTCCTACAATGAGCAGTTCTTC
TRBJ2-7 | TRBD1 | TRBV7-2 | - | CASSTRQGQIYEQYF | TGTGCCAGCAGCACACGACAGGGCCAAATCTACGAGCAGTACTTC
TRBJ2-7 | TRBD2 | TRBV9 | - | CASSVDQRGYEQYF | TGTGCCAGCAGCGTAGACCAGCGGGGCTACGAGCAGTACTTC
TRBJ2-3 | - | TRBV27 | - | CASSFLGGGDTQYF | TGTGCCAGCAGTTTCCTGGGGGGTGGGGATACGCAGTATTTT
TRBJ2-5 | - | TRBV18 | - | CASSPLAANQETQYF | TGTGCCAGCTCACCACTAGCGGCGAACCAAGAGACCCAGTACTTC
TRBJ1-1 | - | TRBV30 | - | CAWKVQINTEAFF | TGTGCCTGGAAGGTACAGATAAACACTGAAGCTTTCTTT
TRBJ2-5 | TRBD1 | TRBV18 | - | CASSPDRRETQYF | TGTGCCAGCTCACCGGACAGGCGAGAGACCCAGTACTTC
TRBJ1-1 | - | TRBV7-9 | - | CSSSLVRGEAFF | TGTTCCAGCAGCTTAGTTCGGGGGGAAGCTTTCTTT
TRBJ2-5 | TRBD2 | TRBV11-2 | - | CASSLATSGVETQYF | TGTGCCAGCAGCTTAGCTACTAGCGGGGTGGAGACCCAGTACTTC
TRBJ2-5 | TRBD2 | TRBV5-1 | - | CASSFSGEWETQYF | TGCGCCAGCAGCTTCAGCGGGGAATGGGAGACCCAGTACTTC
TRBJ2-5 | - | TRBV7-9 | - | CASGRVTAQYF | TGTGCCAGCGGGCGGGTGACGGCCCAGTACTTC
TRBJ1-6 | TRBD1 | TRBV23-1 | - | CASSQILDRGCRALHF | TGCGCCAGCAGTCAAATCCTGGACAGGGGGTGTAGGGCCCTCCACTTT
TRBJ2-1 | TRBD2 | TRBV11-3 | - | CASSPGRGGDEQFF | TGTGCCAGCAGCCCCGGCCGGGGGGGAGATGAGCAGTTCTTC
TRBJ1-2 | - | TRBV4-3 | - | CASSRTESYGYTF | TGCGCCAGCAGCCGTACAGAAAGTTATGGCTACACCTTC
TRBJ1-5 | - | TRBV4-2 | - | CASSQKDGDPNQPQHF | TGTGCCAGCAGCCAAAAAGACGGAGACCCCAATCAGCCCCAGCATTTT
TRBJ2-1 | - | TRBV11-2 | - | CASSPGTDFEQFF | TGTGCCAGCAGCCCCGGGACTGACTTTGAGCAGTTCTTC
TRBJ1-6 | - | TRBV19 | - | CASSIVRPGDSPLHF | TGTGCCAGTAGTATAGTTCGGCCAGGGGATTCACCCCTCCACTTT
TRBJ1-6 | TRBD1 | TRBV5-1 | - | CASSLQGVNSPLHF | TGCGCCAGCAGCTTGCAGGGGGTGAATTCACCCCTCCACTTT
TRBJ2-2 | - | TRBV29-1 | - | CSVDLQGNTGELFF | TGCAGCGTTGACCTACAGGGGAACACCGGGGAGCTGTTTTTT
TRBJ1-2 | - | TRBV11-2 | once | CASSLDVSGDYGYTF | TGTGCCAGCAGCTTAGACGTATCAGGGGACTATGGCTACACCTTC
TRBJ1-4 | - | TRBV19 | - | CASSMDLDSAGYSKLFF | TGTGCCAGTAGTATGGATCTAGACTCTGCCGGATATTCAAAACTGTTTTTT
TRBJ2-3 | - | TRBV28 | - | CASRTDDGREDTQYF | TGTGCCAGTCGCACGGACGACGGGCGGGAAGATACGCAGTATTTT
TRBJ1-1 | - | TRBV5-1 | - | CASHGETEAFF | TGCGCCAGCCACGGGGAAACTGAAGCTTTCTTT
TRBJ2-7 | - | TRBV11-2 | - | CASSPGINYEQYF | TGTGCCAGCAGCCCCGGGATAAACTACGAGCAGTACTTC
TRBJ2-1 | TRBD2 | TRBV5-1 | - | CASSLGLAGAFNEQFF | TGCGCCAGCAGCTTGGGTCTAGCGGGGGCGTTCAATGAGCAGTTCTTC